This T cell receptor (beta chain) was retrieved from a study of blood T cell repertoires in COVID-19. TCRdb's table, derived via immunoSEQ multiplex PCR, lists solely in-frame clones and lacks some. The table has around 140,000 clones, around 82% seen once. Adults between about 18 and 89 years of age took part from about two dozen US areas. Trimming removed 7 bases at V and 5 bases at J, with 11 bases between. The germline V gene has CDR1 MNHEY and CDR2 SVGAGI. This CDR3 region has 12 residues. Material: PBMCs or T cells enriched from blood (not recorded which). The receptor was isolated from a woman between 50 and 59 years old who had recovered from COVID-19. The chain has TRBV6-5 and TRBJ2-5, with a tentative D call TRBD1 (5 bases). CDR3 amino acids: CASTRARETQYF. CDR3 nucleotides: TGTGCCAGCACCAGGGCTAGGGAGACCCAGTACTTC.